Below, 19 T cell receptor beta chains from the same sample are listed, as sequenced in a study of OX40 agonist ivuxolimab in advanced cancers. Generated by immunoSEQ multiplex PCR, the TCRdb table keeps only in-frame clones and is missing some. The data hold under 55,000 clones, with over 70% observed a single time. The sample consisted of CD4+ or CD8+ T cells sorted from blood, taken in a trial of the OX40 agonist ivuxolimab. These receptors all stem from an adult with an advanced solid tumor such as melanoma, head and neck, liver or kidney cancer.

The V and J genes are TRBV5-5 and TRBJ1-1; tentatively, D is TRBD1 (5 bases). With 0 bases removed from V and 6 bases from J, the gap between germline ends came to 12 bases. Germline V gene lookup returns CDR1 SGHKS and CDR2 YYEKEE (reference sequence). The length of the CDR3 is 14 residues. Here the CDR3 DNA reads TGTGCCAGCAGCTTGGGTGCAGGGACGTCTGAAGCTTTCTTT. Translated, it gives CASSLGAGTSEAFF.

The J gene is TRBJ2-2, the V gene TRBV9; TRBD2 agrees at 11 bases. CDR3 length equals 15 residues. V dropped 4 bases and J dropped 4; count of bases not matched to a gene: 3. Germline lookup yields CDR1 SGDLS and CDR2 YYNGEE. The CDR3 DNA reads TGTGCCAGCAGCCTAGCGGGAGGCACCACCGGGGAGCTGTTTTTT. It specifies CASSLAGGTTGELFF. Full variable domain (remainder filled in from reference TRBV9 and TRBJ2-2): DSGVTQTPKHLITATGQRVTLRCSPRSGDLSVYWYQQSLDQGLQFLIQYYNGEERAKGNILERFSAQQFPDLHSELNLSSLELGDSALYFCASSLAGGTTGELFFGEGSRLTVL.

This clone was detected once. J is TRBJ2-2 and V is TRBV7-9, with TRBD2 identical over 7 bases. The CDR3 is 17 residues long. Trimming took 6 bases from V and 7 from J; bases not matched to a gene: 17. Germline V gene lookup returns CDR1 SEHNR and CDR2 FQNEAQ (reference sequence). Written as DNA, the CDR3 is TGTGCCAGCAGTCCCGCCGCCAGCGGGGAGAGGCACGGGGAGCTGTTTTTT. Protein sequence: CASSPAASGERHGELFF.

The J gene is TRBJ2-7, the V gene TRBV27, with TRBD2 as a possible D gene (6 bases). This CDR3 region has 16 residues. The V and J ends lost 6 bases and 4 bases respectively, with 22 bases between them. Germline V lookup: CDR1 MNHEY, CDR2 SMNVEV (reference sequence). CDR3 sequence: CASSPPHRDGGYEQYV. CDR3 nucleotides: TGTGCCAGCAGCCCACCACACCGGGACGGAGGGTACGAGCAGTACGTC.

The rearrangement links TRBV2 to TRBJ2-1; D might be TRBD1 or TRBD2, each matching 5 bases. The V gene lost 1 base and the J gene lost 2 bases, with 9 bases spanning the gap. CDR1 and CDR2 (germline): SNHLY, FYNNEI. The CDR3 spans 15 residues. In nucleotides, the CDR3 is TGTGCCAGCAGTGAAGTTGGGGGACCCTACAATGAGCAGTTCTTC. This sequence encodes CASSEVGGPYNEQFF.

The CDR3 nucleotides read TGTGCCAGCAGCTTATGGGGTGCTGAGCAGTTCTTC. It yields the protein CASSLWGAEQFF. The chain carries TRBV13 and TRBJ2-1; no firm D call. Trimming stripped 2 bases from V and 9 bases from J, with 8 bases between. CDR1 PRHDT and CDR2 FYEKMQ come from the germline V gene (reference sequence). The CDR3 extends over 12 amino acids.

V and J are TRBV30 and TRBJ2-3; TRBD2 is a possible D gene (5 bases). The germline V gene encodes CDR1 GTSNPN and CDR2 SVGIG (reference sequence). V was shortened by 0 bases and J by 6 bases, with 10 bases between the two germline ends. This CDR3 region has 13 residues. This CDR3 is CAWSVGSVDTQYF. CDR3 in DNA: TGTGCCTGGAGTGTAGGGAGTGTCGATACGCAGTATTTT.

The rearrangement links TRBV5-1 to TRBJ1-4, with D unresolved. CDR1 SGHRS and CDR2 YFSETQ come from the germline V gene. There are 13 residues in the CDR3. V was cut by 1 base and J by 8 bases, with 9 bases left in between. CDR3 loop: CASSLRSPEKLFF. The CDR3 bases are TGCGCCAGCAGCTTGCGCTCCCCGGAAAAACTGTTTTTT.

The chain has TRBV28 and TRBJ1-4; no firm D call. Trimming stripped 6 bases from V and 2 bases from J, with 4 bases between. This CDR3 has 12 amino acids. Germline V CDR1 and CDR2: MDHEN, SYDVKM. The CDR3 bases are TGTGCCAGCAGGGTTACTAATGAAAAACTGTTTTTT. Its protein product is CASRVTNEKLFF.

This sequence joins TRBV5-4 and TRBJ2-5; D ambiguous. The CDR3 length is 16 residues. Germline CDR1 and CDR2: SGHNT and YYREEE (reference sequence). V gave up 2 bases and J gave up 4 bases, with 18 bases separating them. The CDR3 spells CASSFGRSSERETQYF. CDR3 DNA: TGTGCCAGCAGCTTCGGGCGGAGTTCGGAGAGAGAGACCCAGTACTTC.

The chain carries TRBV29-1 and TRBJ2-7, with 9 nucleotides matching TRBD2. V dropped 5 bases and J dropped 5; count of bases not matched to a gene: 7. Germline loops: CDR1 SQVTM, CDR2 ANQGSEA. The CDR3 covers 13 residues. CDR3 nucleotide sequence: TGCAGCGTTTTAGCGGGAGAGAGCGACGAGCAGTACTTC. This codes for CSVLAGESDEQYF.

The V and J genes are TRBV28 and TRBJ1-2, with unresolved D. Germline lookup yields CDR1 MDHEN and CDR2 SYDVKM. V was pared by 2 bases and J by 7 bases, with 11 bases between. This CDR3 is 13 amino acids long. In DNA, the CDR3 is TGTGCCAGCAGTTTACTCGCAGCTTCTGGCTACACCTTC. Its protein is CASSLLAASGYTF.

The CDR3 DNA is TGCGCCAGCAGCTTCTTTACGGGCAGGGCCCCTGAAGCTTTCTTT. As protein: CASSFFTGRAPEAFF. The chain joins TRBV5-1 to TRBJ1-1, with a weak D call TRBD1 (5 bases). V dropped 2 bases and J dropped 6 bases, with 17 bases sitting between them. Looked up from germline, CDR1 is SGHRS and CDR2 is YFSETQ. The CDR3 sequence is 15 residues long.

The CDR3: CASSTSGTGIAYGYTF. In nucleotides, the CDR3 is TGTGCCAGCAGCACGTCCGGGACAGGGATCGCCTATGGCTACACCTTC. The V call is TRBV5-4, the J call TRBJ1-2; 9 bases are shared with TRBD1. In germline, CDR1 is SGHNT, CDR2 YYREEE (reference sequence). The J segment lost 4 bases and the V segment lost 4 bases, leaving 11 bases of the junction unmatched. The CDR3 loop spans 16 amino acids.

This chain links TRBV18 with TRBJ2-3; 8 bases map to TRBD2. The CDR3 is 15 residues long. The J segment lost 0 bases and the V segment lost 8 bases, leaving 7 bases of the junction unmatched. Looked up from germline, CDR1 is KGHSH and CDR2 is LQKENI. The CDR3 loop reads CASRPASGSTDTQYF. DNA of the CDR3: TGTGCCAGCCGACCAGCTAGCGGGAGCACAGATACGCAGTATTTT.

The chain joins TRBV27 to TRBJ2-3, with D perhaps assigned TRBD1 or TRBD2 (5 bases each). Looked up from germline, CDR1 is MNHEY and CDR2 is SMNVEV (reference sequence). V lost 4 bases and J lost 1, with 12 bases in between. This CDR3 is built from 15 residues. The CDR3 here is CASSSWDGGTDTQYF. The CDR3 coding sequence is TGTGCCAGCAGTTCATGGGACGGTGGCACAGATACGCAGTATTTT.

This chain uses TRBV18 with TRBJ2-1, with TRBD1 identical over 7 bases. This CDR3 has 14 residues. V shed 4 bases and J 4 bases; nucleotides not matched to a gene: 4. The germline V gene has CDR1 KGHSH and CDR2 LQKENI. The CDR3 region has the DNA TGTGCCAGCTCACGGGAGACAGGGTACAATGAGCAGTTCTTC. Translating gives CASSRETGYNEQFF.

This rearrangement joins TRBV28 to TRBJ1-5; 10 positions agree with TRBD1. The V gene's germline CDR1 is MDHEN and CDR2 SYDVKM. The CDR3 runs 14 residues. V was clipped by 6 bases and J by 2 bases; unmatched bases: 1. CDR3 DNA: TGTGCCAGCAGAGGGACAGGGGGCAATCAGCCCCAGCATTTT. It is translated as CASRGTGGNQPQHF.

The V call is TRBV7-9, the J call TRBJ1-1, with 7 bases that match TRBD1. The CDR3 has 13 residues. The germline V gene has CDR1 SEHNR and CDR2 FQNEAQ (reference sequence). The junction had 1 base not matched to a gene; V was cut back by 3 bases and J by 3 bases. CDR3: CASSLGQYTEAFF. The CDR3 nucleotides read TGTGCCAGCAGCTTGGGACAGTACACTGAAGCTTTCTTT.